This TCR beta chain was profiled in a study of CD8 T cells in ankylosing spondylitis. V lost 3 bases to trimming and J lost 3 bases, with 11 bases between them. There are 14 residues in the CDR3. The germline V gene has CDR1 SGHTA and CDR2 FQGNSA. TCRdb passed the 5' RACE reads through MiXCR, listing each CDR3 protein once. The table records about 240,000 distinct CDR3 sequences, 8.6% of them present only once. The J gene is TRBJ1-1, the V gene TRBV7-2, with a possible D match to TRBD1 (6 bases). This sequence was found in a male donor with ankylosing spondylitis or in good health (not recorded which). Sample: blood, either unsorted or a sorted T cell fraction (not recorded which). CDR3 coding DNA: TGTGCCAGCAGCTTTGGGGGGCGGTACACTGAAGCTTTCTTT. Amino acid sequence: CASSFGGRYTEAFF.